This T cell receptor (beta chain) originates from a study of blood T cells in healthy people across ages. This clonotype was seen once. Its antigen remains unidentified. Next came a second PCR, run for about 6 to 12 cycles, which used a sample-barcoded 5' primer along with a J-beta primer mix. From the 5' RACE reads, TCRdb called clonotypes with MiXCR, one entry per CDR3 protein. The top ten hold about 19% of the sample, which has approximately 820,000 distinct CDR3 sequences, roughly 44% seen once. The CDR3 contains 13 residues. Germline V gene data show CDR1 as LNHNV and CDR2 as YYDKDF (reference sequence). Findings of the study overall: Per-million-T-cell TCR beta diversity fell roughly linearly with age.

The receptor was derived from a man between 60 and 70 years old in good health. The genes are TRBV15 and TRBJ2-1; D uncertain. The end of the DNA is better explained by TRBJ2-7, so the J call may be wrong. Sequenced: blood. This CDR3 reads CATSRDEIGEQYF. CDR3 coding DNA: TGTGCCACCAGCAGAGATGAAATTGGCGAGCAGTACTTC.